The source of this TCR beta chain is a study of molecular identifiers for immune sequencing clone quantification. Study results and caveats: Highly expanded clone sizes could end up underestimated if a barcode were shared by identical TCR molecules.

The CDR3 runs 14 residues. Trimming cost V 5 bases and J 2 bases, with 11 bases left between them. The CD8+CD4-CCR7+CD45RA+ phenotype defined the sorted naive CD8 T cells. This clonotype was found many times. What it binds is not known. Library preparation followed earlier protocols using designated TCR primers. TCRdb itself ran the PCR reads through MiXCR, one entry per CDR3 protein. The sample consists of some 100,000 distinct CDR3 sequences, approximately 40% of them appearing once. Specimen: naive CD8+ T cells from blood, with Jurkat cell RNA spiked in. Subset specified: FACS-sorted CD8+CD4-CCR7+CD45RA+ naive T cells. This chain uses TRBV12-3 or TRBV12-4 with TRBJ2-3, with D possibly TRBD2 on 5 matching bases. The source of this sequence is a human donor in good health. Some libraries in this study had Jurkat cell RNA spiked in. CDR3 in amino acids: CASSTMTTTDTQYF. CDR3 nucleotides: TGTGCCAGCAGTACCATGACTACCACAGATACGCAGTATTTT.